This TCR beta chain derives from a study of T cells in Graves' hyperthyroidism and ophthalmopathy. This CDR3 contains 18 residues. The V and J ends lost 0 bases and 0 bases, in that order; junction bases with no gene match: 14. Germline CDR1 reads DFQATT; CDR2 reads SNEGSKA (reference sequence). There are many counts of this clonotype. The antigen remains unidentified. Amplification of TCR beta CDR3 regions was performed using RNA transcripts as template. An initial round of RT-PCR targeting the TCR CDR3 relied on the HTBI primer set. Each CDR3 protein is one row after TCRdb ran MiXCR on the multiplex PCR reads. The table has around 600,000 distinct CDR3 sequences, about 15% seen once; the top ten hold approximately 7%. Study results and caveats: Among clonotypes expanded in thyroid above 0.001, most were also found in blood.

The material sequenced was blood. The receptor was derived from a woman in her 30s with Graves' hyperthyroidism. This chain joins TRBV20-1 and TRBJ2-7, with 7 bases matching TRBD1. CDR3 amino acids: CSARDPTIPGQPSYEQYF. In DNA form, the CDR3 reads TGCAGTGCTAGAGATCCTACTATACCGGGACAGCCCTCCTACGAGCAGTACTTC.